This T cell receptor beta chain was retrieved from a study of T-cell memory formation after mild COVID-19. Study summary: In these data, TCR clusters were largely donor specific. General study points: Prior to infection, memory already included some responding clones, suggesting cross-reactive memory joined. CD4+ bias marked clones expanding day 15 to 37, unlike balanced contracting clones.

This CDR3 contains 13 residues. Germline V gene data show CDR1 as KGHSH and CDR2 as LQKENI. With V trimmed by 3 bases and J by 10 bases, 5 bases remained unmatched. TCRdb passed the 5' RACE reads through MiXCR, listing each CDR3 protein once. The sample contains about 140,000 distinct CDR3 sequences, around 14% of which appear only once. Comment on this clonotype: Its antigen is currently unknown.

The J gene is TRBJ2-1, the V gene TRBV18; 8 positions match TRBD2. The sequence was collected from an adult woman who had mild COVID-19 (a few samples of this study predate the infection). Cell type and time point are not known. What was sequenced was PBMCs or a T cell subset sorted from them (not recorded which). CDR3 coding DNA: TGTGCCAGCTCACCCACGGGGGGGCAAGAGCAGTTCTTC. It encodes CASSPTGGQEQFF.